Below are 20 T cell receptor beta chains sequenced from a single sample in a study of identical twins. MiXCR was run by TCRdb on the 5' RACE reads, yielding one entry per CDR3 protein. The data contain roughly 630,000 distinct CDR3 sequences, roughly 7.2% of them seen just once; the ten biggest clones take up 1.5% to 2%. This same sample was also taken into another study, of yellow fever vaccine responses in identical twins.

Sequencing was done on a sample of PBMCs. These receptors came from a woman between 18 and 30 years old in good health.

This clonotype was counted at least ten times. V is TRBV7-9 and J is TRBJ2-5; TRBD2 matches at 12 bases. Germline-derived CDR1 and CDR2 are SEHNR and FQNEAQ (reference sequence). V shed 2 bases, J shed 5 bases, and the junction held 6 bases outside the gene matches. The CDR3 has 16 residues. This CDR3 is CASSLSQLAGGETQYF. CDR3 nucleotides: TGTGCCAGCAGCTTAAGCCAGCTAGCGGGAGGGGAGACCCAGTACTTC.

The CDR3 region is CASSEAGQPYQPQHF. CDR3 in DNA: TGTGCCAGCAGTGAAGCCGGGCAGCCTTATCAGCCCCAGCATTTT. The chain employs TRBV2 and TRBJ1-5; D call uncertain. The CDR3 has 15 amino acids. Per germline, CDR1 SNHLY and CDR2 FYNNEI. V was clipped by 0 bases and J by 5 bases, with 11 bases between them.

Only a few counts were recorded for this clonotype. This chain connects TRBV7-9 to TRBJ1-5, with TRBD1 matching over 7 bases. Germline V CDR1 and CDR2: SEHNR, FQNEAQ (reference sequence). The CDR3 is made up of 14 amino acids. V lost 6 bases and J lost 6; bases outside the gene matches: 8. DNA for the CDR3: TGTGCCAGCAGTTCGACAGGGTCGGGTCAGCCCCAGCATTTT. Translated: CASSSTGSGQPQHF.

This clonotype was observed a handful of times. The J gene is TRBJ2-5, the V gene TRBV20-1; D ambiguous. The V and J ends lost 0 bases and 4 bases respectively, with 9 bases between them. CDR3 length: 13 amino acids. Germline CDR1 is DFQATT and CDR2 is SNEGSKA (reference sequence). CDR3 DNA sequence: TGCAGTGCTAGAGATCTCGAGTTAGAGACCCAGTACTTC. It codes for CSARDLELETQYF.

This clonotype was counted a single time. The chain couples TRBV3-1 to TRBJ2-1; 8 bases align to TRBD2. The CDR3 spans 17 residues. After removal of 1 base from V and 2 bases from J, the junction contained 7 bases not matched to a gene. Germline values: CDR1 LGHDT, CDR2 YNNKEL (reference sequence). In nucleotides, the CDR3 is TGTGCCAGCAGCCAAGGGGCCGGGGGGGCCGCCTACAATGAGCAGTTCTTC. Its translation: CASSQGAGGAAYNEQFF.

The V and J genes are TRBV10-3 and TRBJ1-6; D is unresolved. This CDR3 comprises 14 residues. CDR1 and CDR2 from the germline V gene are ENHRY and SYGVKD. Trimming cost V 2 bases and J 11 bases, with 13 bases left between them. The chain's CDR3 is CAISEPNPGTPLHF. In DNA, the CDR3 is TGTGCCATCAGTGAGCCTAACCCCGGAACACCCCTCCACTTT.

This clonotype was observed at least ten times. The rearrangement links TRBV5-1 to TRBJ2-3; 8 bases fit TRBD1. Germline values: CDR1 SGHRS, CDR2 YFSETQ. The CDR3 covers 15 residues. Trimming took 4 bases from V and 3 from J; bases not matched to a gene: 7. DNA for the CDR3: TGCGCCAGCAGCACCTCCGGGACAGGTACAGATACGCAGTATTTT. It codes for CASSTSGTGTDTQYF.

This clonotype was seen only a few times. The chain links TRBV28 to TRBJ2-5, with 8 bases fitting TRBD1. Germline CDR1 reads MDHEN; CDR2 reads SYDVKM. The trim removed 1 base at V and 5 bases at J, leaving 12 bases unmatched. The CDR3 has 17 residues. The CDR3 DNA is TGTGCCAGCAGTTTATCCGGGACAGGCTCGAGGGGGGAGACCCAGTACTTC. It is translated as CASSLSGTGSRGETQYF.

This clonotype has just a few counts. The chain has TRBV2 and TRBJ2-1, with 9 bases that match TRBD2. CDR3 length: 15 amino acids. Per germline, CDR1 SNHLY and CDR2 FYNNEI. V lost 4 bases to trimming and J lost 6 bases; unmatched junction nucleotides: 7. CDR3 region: CASSAVLAGLNEQFF. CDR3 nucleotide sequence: TGTGCCAGCAGTGCAGTGCTAGCGGGGCTCAATGAGCAGTTCTTC.

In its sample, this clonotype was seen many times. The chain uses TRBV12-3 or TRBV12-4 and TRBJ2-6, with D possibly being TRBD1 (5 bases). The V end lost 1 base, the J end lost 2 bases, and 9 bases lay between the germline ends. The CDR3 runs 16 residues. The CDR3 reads CASSLGRVPGANVLTF. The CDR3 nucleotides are TGTGCCAGCAGTTTAGGCAGGGTTCCTGGGGCCAACGTCCTGACTTTC.

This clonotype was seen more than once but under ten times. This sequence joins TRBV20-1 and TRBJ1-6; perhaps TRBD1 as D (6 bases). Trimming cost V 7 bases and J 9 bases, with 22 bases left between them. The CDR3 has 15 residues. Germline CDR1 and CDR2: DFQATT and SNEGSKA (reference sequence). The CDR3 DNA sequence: TGCAGTGTCCAACCTCAGGGGTCGATAGTTTCACCCCTCCACTTT. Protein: CSVQPQGSIVSPLHF.

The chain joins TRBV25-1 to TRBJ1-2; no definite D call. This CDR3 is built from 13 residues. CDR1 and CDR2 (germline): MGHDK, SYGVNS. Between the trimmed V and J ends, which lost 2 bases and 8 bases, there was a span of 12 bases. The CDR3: CASSEQLTGGYTF. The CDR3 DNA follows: TGTGCCAGCAGTGAACAGTTGACGGGGGGCTACACCTTC.

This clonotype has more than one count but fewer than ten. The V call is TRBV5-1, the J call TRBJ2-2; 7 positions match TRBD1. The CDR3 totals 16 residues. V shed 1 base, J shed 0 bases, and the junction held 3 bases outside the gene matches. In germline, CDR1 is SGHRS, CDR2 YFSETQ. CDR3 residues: CASSLTGDPNTGELFF. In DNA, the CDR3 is TGCGCCAGCAGCTTGACAGGGGACCCGAACACCGGGGAGCTGTTTTTT.

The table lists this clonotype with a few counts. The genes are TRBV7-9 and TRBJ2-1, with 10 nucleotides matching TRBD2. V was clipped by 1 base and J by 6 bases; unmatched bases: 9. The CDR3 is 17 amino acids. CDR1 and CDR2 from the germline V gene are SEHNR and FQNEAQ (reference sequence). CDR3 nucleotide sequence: TGTGCCAGCAGCTTAGGGGCGCTAGCGGGAGCTAGCAATGAGCAGTTCTTC. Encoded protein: CASSLGALAGASNEQFF.

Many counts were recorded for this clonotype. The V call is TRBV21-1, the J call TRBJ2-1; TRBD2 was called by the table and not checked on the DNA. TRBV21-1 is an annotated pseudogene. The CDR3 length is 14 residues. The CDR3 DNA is TGTGCCAGCAGCCCCCCCCCGGACTGCTATGAGCAGTTCTTC. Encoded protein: CASSPPPDCYEQFF.

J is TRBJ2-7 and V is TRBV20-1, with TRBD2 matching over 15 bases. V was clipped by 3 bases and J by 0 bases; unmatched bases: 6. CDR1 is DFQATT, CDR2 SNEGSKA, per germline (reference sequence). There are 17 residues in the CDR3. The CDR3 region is CSARAGTSGRFSYEQYF. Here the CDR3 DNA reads TGCAGTGCTAGGGCCGGGACTAGCGGGAGGTTCTCCTACGAGCAGTACTTC.

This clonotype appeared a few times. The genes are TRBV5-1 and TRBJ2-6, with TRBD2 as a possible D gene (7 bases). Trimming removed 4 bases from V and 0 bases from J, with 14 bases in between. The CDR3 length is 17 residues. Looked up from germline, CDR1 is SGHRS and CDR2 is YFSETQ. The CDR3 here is CASSTRAGHSGANVLTF. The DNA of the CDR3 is TGCGCCAGCAGCACCAGAGCGGGACACTCTGGGGCCAACGTCCTGACTTTC. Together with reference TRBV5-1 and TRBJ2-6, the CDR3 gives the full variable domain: KAGVTQTPRYLIKTRGQQVTLSCSPISGHRSVSWYQQTPGQGLQFLFEYFSETQRNKGNFPGRFSGRQFSNSRSEMNVSTLELGDSALYLCASSTRAGHSGANVLTFGAGSRLTVL.

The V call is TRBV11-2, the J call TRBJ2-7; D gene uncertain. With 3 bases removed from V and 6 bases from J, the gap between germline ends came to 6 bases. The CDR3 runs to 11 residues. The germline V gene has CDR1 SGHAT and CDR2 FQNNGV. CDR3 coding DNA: TGTGCCAGCAGCTTGAGTACCGAGCAGTACGTC. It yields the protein CASSLSTEQYV.

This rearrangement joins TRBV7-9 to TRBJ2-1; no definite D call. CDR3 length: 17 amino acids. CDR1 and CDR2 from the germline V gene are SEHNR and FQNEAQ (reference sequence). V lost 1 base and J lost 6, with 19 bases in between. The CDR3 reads CASSLEVWLATTNEQFF. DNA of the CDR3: TGTGCCAGCAGCTTAGAGGTATGGTTGGCGACCACCAATGAGCAGTTCTTC.

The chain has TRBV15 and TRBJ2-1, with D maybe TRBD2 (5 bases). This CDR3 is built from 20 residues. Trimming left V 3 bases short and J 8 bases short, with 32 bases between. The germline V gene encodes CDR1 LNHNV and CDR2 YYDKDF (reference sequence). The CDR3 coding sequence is TGTGCCACCAGCAGTTCCGGGGTTATTGCAGCCGAACTCCATATAGATGAGCAGTTCTTC. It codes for CATSSSGVIAAELHIDEQFF.